These 30 T cell receptor beta chains were all obtained from the same sample, sequenced in a study of shared clonotypes between healthy human individuals. This table comes from immunoSEQ multiplex PCR, and its TCRdb copy is limited to in-frame clones, with some not included. The sample has millions of clones; roughly 92% are singletons. The sample consisted of naive CD4+ T cells sorted from blood. Stated subset: CD45RA+ positively selected. These TCRs come from a man aged 18-30 years in good health.

In regard to this clone: Distinct nucleotide sequences in the sample also encode this CDR3. The V gene is TRBV14, the J gene TRBJ2-3; 11 bases map to TRBD2. Germline V gives CDR1 SGHDN, CDR2 FVKESK. J lost 2 bases, V lost 1 base, and 2 bases had no gene match. This CDR3 is built from 16 residues. CDR3 in DNA: TGTGCCAGCAGCCAAGGACTAGCGGGGTCCACAGATACGCAGTATTTT. It specifies CASSQGLAGSTDTQYF.

The chain links TRBV5-6 to TRBJ2-5; the D is unclear. CDR1 SGHDT and CDR2 YYEEEE come from the germline V gene. V was pared by 5 bases and J by 2 bases, with 13 bases between. The CDR3 has 14 amino acids. The CDR3 here is CASSFPGVQETQYF. The CDR3 DNA reads TGTGCCAGCAGTTTTCCCGGAGTACAAGAGACCCAGTACTTC.

The CDR3 bases are TGCGCCAGCAGCTTCTCAGTAGACGGGGAGCTGTTTTTT. Translating gives CASSFSVDGELFF. The gene calls are TRBV5-1 and TRBJ2-2; D gene unclear. Germline CDR1 reads SGHRS; CDR2 reads YFSETQ. Trimming pared 2 bases from V and 7 bases from J, leaving 9 bases between. The CDR3 loop spans 13 amino acids.

This clone was seen a few times. This specimen includes other DNA sequences encoding the same CDR3. V usage is TRBV2 and J usage is TRBJ2-7; 10 bases line up with TRBD2. Trimming removed 6 bases from V and 1 base from J; junction bases left unmatched: 3. The length of the CDR3 is 14 residues. From germline, CDR1 is SNHLY and CDR2 FYNNEI. The DNA of the CDR3 is TGTGCCAGCAGCGGACTAGCGGCGTCCTACGAGCAGTACTTC. Protein: CASSGLAASYEQYF.

The chain is built from TRBV28 and TRBJ1-5; tentatively, D is TRBD1 (6 bases). The CDR3 contains 14 residues. The germline V gene encodes CDR1 MDHEN and CDR2 SYDVKM. V dropped 5 bases and J dropped 3 bases, with 11 bases sitting between them. In DNA, the CDR3 is TGTGCCAGCAGTCGGGGGGCCCCCAATCAGCCCCAGCATTTT. Residues: CASSRGAPNQPQHF.

As to this clone: Other nucleotide sequences in the sample specify the same CDR3. The chain carries TRBV5-4 and TRBJ2-7; 8 bases fit TRBD1. This CDR3 has 15 residues. Germline V gene sequence: CDR1 SGHNT, CDR2 YYREEE (reference sequence). V dropped 2 bases and J dropped 2; count of bases not matched to a gene: 6. As DNA, the CDR3 is TGTGCCAGCAGCTTAGGACAGGGCGCAACCTACGAGCAGTACTTC. It is translated as CASSLGQGATYEQYF.

This sequence joins TRBV29-1 and TRBJ1-2, with TRBD1 identical over 7 bases. The CDR3 sequence is 13 residues long. Germline CDR1 is SQVTM and CDR2 is ANQGSEA. J gave up 11 bases and V 3 bases, and 12 bases lay outside the gene matches. CDR3 DNA: TGCAGCGTTGACCCGACAGGGAAGATGAGTTACACCTTC. The encoded protein is CSVDPTGKMSYTF.

A note on this clone: Additional DNA sequences in this sample encode the identical CDR3. The J gene is TRBJ2-3, the V gene TRBV11-2, with D hard to call. Trimming cost V 1 base and J 0 bases, with 5 bases left between them. The germline V gene has CDR1 SGHAT and CDR2 FQNNGV. The CDR3 contains 14 residues. The CDR3 here is CASSLARSTDTQYF. The DNA of the CDR3 is TGTGCCAGCAGCTTAGCACGGAGCACAGATACGCAGTATTTT. Full variable domain (missing parts from reference TRBV11-2 and TRBJ2-3): EAGVAQSPRYKIIEKRQSVAFWCNPISGHATLYWYQQILGQGPKLLIQFQNNGVVDDSQLPKDRFSAERLKGVDSTLKIQPAKLEDSAVYLCASSLARSTDTQYFGPGTRLTVL.

The rearrangement joins TRBV28 to TRBJ1-4; no clear D. CDR3 length: 16 residues. V was shortened by 3 bases and J by 0 bases, with 11 bases between the two germline ends. In germline, CDR1 is MDHEN, CDR2 SYDVKM. The CDR3 spells CASSFTGFATNEKLFF. CDR3 nucleotide sequence: TGTGCCAGCAGTTTTACGGGATTCGCAACTAATGAAAAACTGTTTTTT.

Note on this clone: Other DNA sequences in the sample encode the same CDR3. V is TRBV11-2 and J is TRBJ2-2; 7 bases align to TRBD1. Germline CDR1 reads SGHAT; CDR2 reads FQNNGV. The J segment lost 4 bases and the V segment lost 5 bases, leaving 7 bases of the junction unmatched. CDR3 length equals 15 residues. CDR3 sequence (DNA): TGTGCCAGCAGCCCACAGGGGAGAAGCACCGGGGAGCTGTTTTTT. Its protein product is CASSPQGRSTGELFF.

In its sample, this clone was seen once. This chain connects TRBV7-9 to TRBJ2-5; D is possibly TRBD2 (5 bases). V was shortened by 8 bases and J by 5 bases, with 21 bases between the two germline ends. Looked up from germline, CDR1 is SEHNR and CDR2 is FQNEAQ (reference sequence). This CDR3 contains 15 residues. CDR3 bases: TGTGCCAGCGATCGAGGGTCGAGCGTCGGCGAGACCCAGTACTTC. The encoded protein is CASDRGSSVGETQYF.

The gene calls are TRBV10-3 and TRBJ2-2; D may match TRBD1 or TRBD2 (5 bases each). This CDR3 comprises 13 residues. V lost 11 bases to trimming and J lost 0 bases, with 10 bases between them. Germline values: CDR1 ENHRY, CDR2 SYGVKD. The DNA for the CDR3 is TGTGCCGCCGGGACCCCGAACACCGGGGAGCTGTTTTTT. It codes for CAAGTPNTGELFF.

The V and J genes are TRBV21-1 and TRBJ1-6; the table's TRBD1 call for D was not verified on the DNA. TRBV21-1 is assigned pseudogene status. This CDR3 region has 17 residues. This CDR3 is CASSTPGQSSYNSPLHF. In DNA form, the CDR3 reads TGTGCCAGCAGCACTCCCGGACAGAGCTCCTATAATTCACCCCTCCACTTT.

This chain uses TRBV11-3 with TRBJ2-2; D call uncertain. CDR3 length: 14 residues. Germline CDR1 is SGHNT and CDR2 is YENEEA. Trimming removed 0 bases from V and 6 bases from J, with 8 bases in between. CDR3 sequence (DNA): TGTGCCAGCAGCTTAGATGGGCAGTCCGGGGAGCTGTTTTTT. Translated: CASSLDGQSGELFF.

This clone was picked up one time. The V gene is TRBV13, the J gene TRBJ2-7; the match to TRBD1 covers 7 bases. Looked up from germline, CDR1 is PRHDT and CDR2 is FYEKMQ (reference sequence). V shed 9 bases, J shed 6 bases, and the junction held 11 bases outside the gene matches. The CDR3 is made up of 13 amino acids. The CDR3 reads CASPPQGECEQYF. CDR3 bases: TGTGCCAGTCCGCCTCAGGGGGAGTGCGAGCAGTACTTC.

As for this clone: Distinct nucleotide sequences in the sample also encode this CDR3. The chain uses TRBV6-5 and TRBJ2-7; D is unresolved. The germline CDR1 and CDR2 sequences are MNHEY and SVGAGI. The CDR3 consists of 13 residues. V lost 4 bases, J lost 2 bases, and 9 bases lay in between. The CDR3 loop reads CASSSPGTYEQYF. CDR3 DNA: TGTGCCAGCAGTTCCCCAGGTACCTACGAGCAGTACTTC.

This clone turned up a few times. The gene calls are TRBV5-6 and TRBJ1-2; TRBD1 aligns across 7 bases. The germline V gene has CDR1 SGHDT and CDR2 YYEEEE. The V gene end was trimmed by 7 bases and the J gene end by 1 base; junction bases not matched to a gene: 10. This CDR3 is built from 15 residues. The CDR3 here is CASSSGTGDNYGYTF. CDR3 coding DNA: TGTGCCAGCTCCAGCGGTACAGGGGATAACTATGGCTACACCTTC.

Comment on this clone: Other nucleotide sequences from this sample produce the same CDR3. The chain is built from TRBV9 and TRBJ2-3, with a weak D call TRBD2 (6 bases). Trimming removed 0 bases at V and 0 bases at J, with 8 bases between. The CDR3 covers 15 residues. Germline V CDR1 and CDR2: SGDLS, YYNGEE. The CDR3 sequence is CASSVEGGSTDTQYF. The CDR3, as DNA: TGTGCCAGCAGCGTAGAGGGAGGTAGCACAGATACGCAGTATTTT.

The V call is TRBV7-2, the J call TRBJ1-1, with 7 positions matching TRBD1. Germline CDR1 and CDR2: SGHTA and FQGNSA. Unmatched junction bases numbered 6, after V lost 4 bases and J lost 4 bases. CDR3 length: 14 amino acids. The CDR3 DNA sequence: TGTGCCAGCAGCTACCGACAGGGCCTCACTGAAGCTTTCTTT. Encoded protein: CASSYRQGLTEAFF.

A note on this clone: Other DNA variants within this sample encode the same CDR3. The chain recombines TRBV7-6 with TRBJ1-3, with 8 positions matching TRBD1. V dropped 2 bases and J dropped 2; count of bases not matched to a gene: 2. The germline gives CDR1 SGHVS, CDR2 FNYEAQ. This CDR3 is 15 amino acids long. This CDR3 is CASSLTGGAGNTIYF. The DNA of the CDR3 is TGTGCCAGCAGCTTAACAGGGGGTGCTGGAAACACCATATATTTT.

This chain joins TRBV6-1 and TRBJ2-5, with a tentative D call TRBD2 (7 bases). The V gene lost 7 bases and the J gene lost 3 bases, with 12 bases spanning the gap. This CDR3 is built from 13 residues. The germline V gene has CDR1 MNHNS and CDR2 SASEGT. CDR3 nucleotide sequence: TGTGCCAGCACAAGGGGGGGCAAAGAGACCCAGTACTTC. Protein: CASTRGGKETQYF.

To note about this clone: The same CDR3 is also encoded by other DNA sequences in this sample. V and J are TRBV19 and TRBJ1-2; 8 nucleotides agree with TRBD1. Per germline, CDR1 LNHDA and CDR2 SQIVND (reference sequence). The CDR3 has 13 amino acids. With V trimmed by 6 bases and J by 4 bases, 4 bases remained unmatched. In nucleotides, the CDR3 is TGTGCCAGTAGGAGACAGGGGAGCTATGGCTACACCTTC. Its translation is CASRRQGSYGYTF. Combining the CDR3 with reference TRBV19 and TRBJ1-2 gives the whole variable domain DGGITQSPKYLFRKEGQNVTLSCEQNLNHDAMYWYRQDPGQGLRLIYYSQIVNDFQKGDIAEGYSVSREKKESFPLTVTSAQKNPTAFYLCASRRQGSYGYTFGSGTRLTVV.

V gene TRBV29-1 combines with J gene TRBJ2-1; D ambiguous. Trimming took off 7 bases at V and 2 bases at J, with 12 bases between the two ends. Germline CDR1 is SQVTM and CDR2 is ANQGSEA. The CDR3 is made up of 13 amino acids. In DNA, the CDR3 is TGCAGCGCCCGACATTGGGCCTACAATGAGCAGTTCTTC. It encodes CSARHWAYNEQFF.

V usage is TRBV6-5 and J usage is TRBJ1-1; TRBD1 aligns across 9 bases. This CDR3 has 13 amino acids. V lost 6 bases and J lost 10; bases outside the gene matches: 9. CDR1 MNHEY and CDR2 SVGAGI come from the germline V gene. As DNA, the CDR3 is TGTGCCAGCAGGCCTACAGGGGGCGCAGCAGCTTTCTTT. Protein: CASRPTGGAAAFF.

This chain joins TRBV28 and TRBJ1-2; TRBD1 is a possible D gene (6 bases). The CDR3 loop spans 15 amino acids. Germline assignment: CDR1 MDHEN and CDR2 SYDVKM. Between the trimmed V and J ends, which lost 10 bases and 1 base, there was a span of 19 bases. The CDR3 sequence is CAKGMMTGINYGYTF. CDR3 sequence (DNA): TGTGCCAAGGGGATGATGACAGGAATTAACTATGGCTACACCTTC.

The V gene is TRBV11-2, the J gene TRBJ2-2, with TRBD1 identical over 8 bases. The length of the CDR3 is 14 residues. Germline lookup yields CDR1 SGHAT and CDR2 FQNNGV. V was clipped by 5 bases and J by 4 bases; unmatched bases: 3. The CDR3 DNA reads as TGTGCCAGCAGCCAGGGACAGGCCACCGGGGAGCTGTTTTTT. As protein: CASSQGQATGELFF.

This clone was seen a single time. In the same sample, other DNA sequences code for this CDR3. This chain uses TRBV2 with TRBJ2-1, with 10 bases fitting TRBD2. This CDR3 has 15 residues. V lost 5 bases and J lost 2; bases outside the gene matches: 3. CDR1 is SNHLY, CDR2 FYNNEI, per germline. Here the CDR3 reads CASSPSGGAYNEQFF. CDR3 nucleotides: TGTGCCAGCAGTCCCAGCGGGGGGGCCTACAATGAGCAGTTCTTC.

As for this clone: This same CDR3 is encoded by further DNA sequences in the sample. The rearrangement joins TRBV19 to TRBJ1-2; a weak D match, TRBD1 (6 bases). Germline loops: CDR1 LNHDA, CDR2 SQIVND (reference sequence). V was cut by 1 base and J by 5 bases, with 11 bases left in between. CDR3 length: 14 amino acids. CDR3 loop: CASSIVAGDYGYTF. In DNA, the CDR3 is TGTGCCAGTAGTATAGTTGCAGGGGATTATGGCTACACCTTC.

About this clone itself: Mismatch with germline at one junction end may stem from a read error. J is TRBJ1-4 and V is TRBV28; a weak D match, TRBD1 (6 bases). The CDR3 sequence is 15 residues long. CDR1 is MDHEN, CDR2 SYDVKM, per germline. For the CDR3, the DNA is TGTGCCAGCAGACCTGGGACACCAACAAATGAAAAACTGTTTTTT. Its translation is CASRPGTPTNEKLFF.

The rearrangement joins TRBV30 to TRBJ2-5, with D unclear. Between the trimmed V and J ends, which lost 0 bases and 5 bases, there was a span of 10 bases. Germline CDR1 is GTSNPN and CDR2 is SVGIG (reference sequence). This CDR3 has 13 amino acids. DNA of the CDR3: TGTGCCTGGAGTGTATGGAATTTGGAGACCCAGTACTTC. This sequence encodes CAWSVWNLETQYF.